A single sample gave rise to the 30 T cell receptor beta chains below, sequenced in a study of patients and donors after allogeneic stem cell transplantation (dated by TCRdb to 2019 to 2021). Libraries were constructed by RT-PCR. TCRdb shows the sequencer as NextSeq 550. TCRdb trimmed public reads at Q25 via fastp, called clones via MiXCR and kept in-frame beta chains. Each record represents a unique CDR3 protein, reported with the most common genes and DNA among its rows. The sample records 800,000 to 1,000,000 distinct CDR3 sequences, roughly 18% of which are singletons. Roughly 6.4% of the sample lies in the top ten. Sequences were obtained from blood, either unsorted or a sorted T cell fraction (not recorded which). The receptors were sampled from a human donor who was either an allogeneic HSCT recipient or a stem cell or donor lymphocyte infusion donor (not recorded which). It is not recorded whose cells these are; they may come from a transplant donor.

The J gene is TRBJ2-5, the V gene TRBV27, with no clear D. The CDR3 covers 14 residues. Per the germline V gene, CDR1 is MNHEY and CDR2 is SMNVEV (reference sequence). Trimming removed 8 bases from V and 0 bases from J, with 13 bases in between. CDR3 in amino acids: CASGQINNQETQYF. CDR3 nucleotides: TGTGCCAGCGGGCAGATAAATAACCAAGAGACCCAGTACTTC.

This clonotype came up many times. The rearrangement links TRBV6-2 or TRBV6-3 to TRBJ1-1, with 8 bases matching TRBD1. Losses at the gene ends were 7 bases for V and 3 bases for J; bases not matched to a gene: 7. This CDR3 region has 14 residues. Germline loops: CDR1 MNHEY, CDR2 SVGEGT. CDR3 amino acids: CASTDRGRYTEAFF. The CDR3 coding sequence is TGTGCCAGCACCGACAGGGGCCGTTACACTGAAGCTTTCTTT.

The CDR3: CAWETGYGEKLFF. DNA of the CDR3: TGTGCCTGGGAGACAGGGTATGGAGAAAAACTGTTTTTT. J is TRBJ1-4 and V is TRBV30, with 7 bases fitting TRBD1. The ends lost 5 bases at V and 8 bases at J; junction bases unmatched: 8. Looked up from germline, CDR1 is GTSNPN and CDR2 is SVGIG (reference sequence). The CDR3 length is 13 residues.

This clonotype showed up just a few times. The rearrangement links TRBV6-1 to TRBJ2-6; D may be TRBD1 (6 bases). This CDR3 comprises 18 residues. Trimming took 4 bases from V and 2 from J, leaving 18 bases between them. The germline V gene has CDR1 MNHNS and CDR2 SASEGT. The CDR3 coding sequence is TGTGCCAGCAGTGGGGAGTCAGGGGCCCTTGCTGGGGCCAACGTCCTGACTTTC. Encoded protein: CASSGESGALAGANVLTF.

DNA for the CDR3: TGTGCCAGCAGTTTAACGTTTTCTAGTGGCGAGCAGTACTTC. It is translated as CASSLTFSSGEQYF. V usage is TRBV27 and J usage is TRBJ2-7, with D uncertain. The CDR3 is 14 amino acids. Trimming pared 2 bases from V and 6 bases from J, leaving 14 bases between. In germline, CDR1 is MNHEY, CDR2 SMNVEV (reference sequence).

This clonotype was picked up a small number of times. The CDR3 DNA sequence: TGTGCCACCCAAGCGGTTCTCGAGAGCAATGAGCAGTTCTTC. Protein: CATQAVLESNEQFF. This rearrangement joins TRBV25-1 to TRBJ2-1; D perhaps matches TRBD2 (5 bases). Trimming removed 10 bases from V and 6 bases from J, with 19 bases in between. This CDR3 spans 14 amino acids. Germline-derived CDR1 and CDR2 are MGHDK and SYGVNS.

This clonotype has a handful of counts. V gene TRBV7-2 combines with J gene TRBJ2-7; D may be TRBD1 (5 bases). The length of the CDR3 is 11 residues. Germline loops: CDR1 SGHTA, CDR2 FQGNSA. V shed 4 bases and J shed 9 bases, with 10 bases lying between them. DNA for the CDR3: TGTGCCAGCAGCTCCAGGGCGGCGCAGTACTTC. Translated: CASSSRAAQYF.

This clonotype occurred a few times. The rearrangement links TRBV29-1 to TRBJ1-1, with TRBD1 matching over 8 bases. J gave up 8 bases and V 7 bases, and 9 bases lay outside the gene matches. The CDR3 is made up of 12 amino acids. Germline CDR1 SQVTM, CDR2 ANQGSEA. Written as DNA, the CDR3 is TGCAGCGGTACACAGGGGGGCCTGGAAGCTTTCTTT. It translates to CSGTQGGLEAFF.

In its sample, this clonotype was seen many times. The chain combines TRBV7-9 with TRBJ2-6, with 10 bases that match TRBD2. CDR3 length equals 17 residues. The junction had 11 bases not matched to a gene; V was cut back by 10 bases and J by 2 bases. CDR1 SEHNR and CDR2 FQNEAQ come from the germline V gene (reference sequence). CDR3 coding DNA: TGTGCCATCACCATAGGGCTAGCGGGAGCTGGGGCCAACGTCCTGACTTTC. Translated, it gives CAITIGLAGAGANVLTF.

The gene calls are TRBV3-1 and TRBJ1-1; TRBD1 might be the D (5 bases). This CDR3 contains 15 residues. Per germline, CDR1 LGHDT and CDR2 YNNKEL (reference sequence). Trimming removed 1 base at V and 1 base at J, with 10 bases between. The CDR3 region is CASSQGYRPNTEAFF. As DNA, the CDR3 is TGTGCCAGCAGCCAAGGTTACAGGCCGAACACTGAAGCTTTCTTT.

The CDR3 loop is CASSSAFSNQPQHF. The CDR3 DNA reads as TGTGCCAGCAGCTCCGCTTTTAGCAATCAGCCCCAGCATTTT. V gene TRBV5-4 combines with J gene TRBJ1-5; the D is unclear. Germline V gives CDR1 SGHNT, CDR2 YYREEE (reference sequence). The CDR3 has 14 residues. Trimming pared 3 bases from V and 0 bases from J, leaving 7 bases between.

This clonotype was counted only a few times. The chain employs TRBV6-5 and TRBJ1-2; D not resolved. CDR3 size: 12 residues. From germline, CDR1 is MNHEY and CDR2 SVGAGI. Trimming stripped 7 bases from V and 4 bases from J, with 10 bases between. The CDR3 coding sequence is TGTGCCAGCACCCCCGATCGCTATGGCTACACCTTC. Translated: CASTPDRYGYTF.

The table lists this clonotype with many counts. The V gene is TRBV6-2 or TRBV6-3, the J gene TRBJ1-1; unclear D gene. Germline lookup yields CDR1 MNHEY and CDR2 SVGEGT. CDR3 size: 12 residues. Trimming removed 9 bases at V and 1 base at J, with 9 bases between. This CDR3 reads CASTRGNTEAFF. The CDR3 DNA reads as TGTGCCAGTACCCGGGGGAACACTGAAGCTTTCTTT.

The chain links TRBV15 to TRBJ2-7, with no clear D. With 3 bases removed from V and 3 bases from J, the gap between germline ends came to 6 bases. Per germline, CDR1 LNHNV and CDR2 YYDKDF (reference sequence). This CDR3 region has 12 residues. CDR3 loop: CATSRVDYEQYF. CDR3 in DNA: TGTGCCACCAGCAGGGTCGACTACGAGCAGTACTTC.

There are many counts of this clonotype. J is TRBJ2-7 and V is TRBV12-3 or TRBV12-4; 9 nucleotides align to TRBD1. The length of the CDR3 is 11 residues. The trim removed 5 bases at V and 11 bases at J, leaving 4 bases unmatched. CDR3 sequence (DNA): TGTGCCAGCAGTCCAGGACAGGGGAAGTACTTC. Its translation is CASSPGQGKYF.

In this sample, this clonotype turned up a few times. The V gene is TRBV6-2 or TRBV6-3, the J gene TRBJ2-7; weak D call: TRBD2 (5 bases). V was shortened by 7 bases and J by 3 bases, with 13 bases between the two germline ends. The germline V gene has CDR1 MNHEY and CDR2 SVGEGT. CDR3 length: 13 residues. CDR3 nucleotide sequence: TGTGCCAGCACAGAGGGTAGAGTCTACGAGCAGTACTTC. It is translated as CASTEGRVYEQYF.

The genes are TRBV6-5 and TRBJ2-1; TRBD2 matches at 9 bases. The V segment lost 2 bases and the J segment 8 bases; nucleotides outside the gene matches: 13. The CDR3 spans 17 residues. Per germline, CDR1 MNHEY and CDR2 SVGAGI. This CDR3 is CASSYARGSGRSHEQFF. Here the CDR3 DNA reads TGTGCCAGCAGTTACGCCCGGGGGAGCGGGAGGTCCCATGAGCAGTTCTTC.

This clonotype was seen more than once but under ten times. The chain employs TRBV19 and TRBJ1-2; 7 bases line up with TRBD1. This CDR3 contains 15 residues. Germline lookup yields CDR1 LNHDA and CDR2 SQIVND (reference sequence). J lost 4 bases, V lost 5 bases, and 10 bases had no gene match. The CDR3 region has the DNA TGTGCCAGTAGTTTTCGGGACAGACGATTCTATGGCTACACCTTC. This sequence encodes CASSFRDRRFYGYTF.

V and J are TRBV29-1 and TRBJ2-5; D ambiguous. V lost 4 bases and J lost 5, with 14 bases in between. There are 13 residues in the CDR3. Germline assignment: CDR1 SQVTM and CDR2 ANQGSEA. The DNA of the CDR3 is TGCAGCGTTGGCGTAGAACGAGTGGAGACCCAGTACTTC. This translates into CSVGVERVETQYF.

This clonotype was detected ten times or more. The chain combines TRBV15 with TRBJ1-5, with D perhaps TRBD1 (5 bases). The length of the CDR3 is 15 residues. The germline V and J ends were trimmed by 0 bases and 9 bases, with 15 bases remaining between them. Per germline, CDR1 LNHNV and CDR2 YYDKDF (reference sequence). Written as DNA, the CDR3 is TGTGCCACCAGCAGAGATGAAGCGGGGGTCGGGCCCCAGCATTTT. Residues: CATSRDEAGVGPQHF.

This chain connects TRBV5-1 to TRBJ2-7; maybe TRBD1 (6 bases). This CDR3 has 15 amino acids. The V end lost 1 base, the J end lost 0 bases, and 11 bases lay between the germline ends. CDR1 is SGHRS, CDR2 YFSETQ, per germline. For the CDR3, the DNA is TGCGCCAGCAGCTTGTCTTCAGGGGCCTCCTACGAGCAGTACTTC. Amino acid sequence: CASSLSSGASYEQYF.

V gene TRBV24-1 combines with J gene TRBJ2-5; possibly TRBD1 or TRBD2 for D (5 bases each). The germline CDR1 and CDR2 sequences are KGHDR and SFDVKD. V was shortened by 4 bases and J by 3 bases, with 14 bases between the two germline ends. The CDR3 is 15 residues long. The CDR3 DNA follows: TGTGCCACCAGTGACGCCGGGACGGTAGAAGAGACCCAGTACTTC. This translates into CATSDAGTVEETQYF.

This rearrangement joins TRBV20-1 to TRBJ1-1; no definite D call. Germline lookup yields CDR1 DFQATT and CDR2 SNEGSKA (reference sequence). Trimming left V 2 bases short and J 6 bases short, with 16 bases between. This CDR3 has 14 amino acids. The chain's CDR3 is CSARLRGMGPEAFF. The CDR3 nucleotides read TGCAGTGCTAGATTGCGGGGTATGGGCCCTGAAGCTTTCTTT.

This clonotype has just a few counts. The V call is TRBV4-1, the J call TRBJ2-3; no clear D. Germline V gives CDR1 MGHRA, CDR2 YSYEKL. The CDR3 consists of 12 residues. V was cut by 5 bases and J by 6 bases, with 9 bases left in between. The CDR3 sequence: CASSYIKDTQYF. The CDR3 bases are TGCGCCAGCAGCTACATAAAGGATACGCAGTATTTT.

The J gene is TRBJ2-7, the V gene TRBV4-1, with a tentative D call TRBD1 (5 bases). V lost 0 bases and J 2 bases, leaving 8 bases between the germline ends. The CDR3 is 14 amino acids. Germline loops: CDR1 MGHRA, CDR2 YSYEKL. In DNA form, the CDR3 reads TGCGCCAGCAGCCAAGATAAGGGGACCTACGAGCAGTACTTC. As protein: CASSQDKGTYEQYF.

This chain uses TRBV5-6 with TRBJ1-6; D is possibly TRBD1 (5 bases). Deletions cut 3 bases from V and 0 bases from J, with 13 bases between. CDR3 length equals 17 residues. Germline V gene sequence: CDR1 SGHDT, CDR2 YYEEEE. CDR3 loop: CASSWGDRSSYNSPLHF. DNA of the CDR3: TGTGCCAGCAGCTGGGGGGACCGCAGCTCCTATAATTCACCCCTCCACTTT.

This clonotype showed up just once. The J gene is TRBJ2-1, the V gene TRBV2; TRBD2 might be the D (5 bases). Deletions cut 7 bases from V and 9 bases from J, with 10 bases between. Germline CDR1 SNHLY, CDR2 FYNNEI. The CDR3 length is 11 residues. CDR3 region: CASNAEGEQFF. For the CDR3, the DNA is TGTGCCAGCAACGCCGAGGGTGAGCAGTTCTTC.

This clonotype was found many times. This chain links TRBV12-3 or TRBV12-4 with TRBJ1-5; TRBD1 is a possible D gene (6 bases). The V end lost 2 bases, the J end lost 7 bases, and 18 bases lay between the germline ends. This CDR3 has 16 amino acids. CDR3 DNA: TGTGCCAGCAGTTTATTTCCCAGGGGCTCAACCCAGCCCCAGCATTTT. Residues: CASSLFPRGSTQPQHF.

This clonotype was picked up many times. The rearrangement links TRBV5-1 to TRBJ2-2; TRBD2 matches 7 bases. The CDR3 has 15 amino acids. The V and J ends lost 0 bases and 4 bases, in that order; junction bases with no gene match: 3. Germline CDR1 reads SGHRS; CDR2 reads YFSETQ. CDR3 sequence: CASSLDPSGTGELFF. CDR3 sequence (DNA): TGCGCCAGCAGCTTGGACCCTAGCGGCACCGGGGAGCTGTTTTTT.

The genes are TRBV12-3 or TRBV12-4 and TRBJ2-5; 9 bases fit TRBD1. The CDR3 covers 16 residues. Trimming removed 6 bases from V and 1 base from J; junction bases left unmatched: 9. In DNA form, the CDR3 reads TGTGCCAGCAGCACCTCCTCGGGACAGGGCCAAGAGACCCAGTACTTC. This sequence encodes CASSTSSGQGQETQYF.